The 29 T cell receptor beta chains given below trace back to one sample, sequenced in a study of CD8+CD57+ T cells in acquired aplastic anemia. Genomic DNA templated the TCR beta VDJ and CDR3 profiling. TCRdb re-called the reads through MiXCR, storing one row per CDR3 protein. The sample has 150,000 to 200,000 distinct CDR3 sequences; under 70% are singletons. The sample consisted of sorted CD4+, CD8+, or CD8+CD57+ T cells (not recorded which) from PBMCs. The receptors shown here come from a human donor with severe aplastic anemia or a healthy control (not recorded which).

The V call is TRBV7-2, the J call TRBJ2-3, with TRBD2 matching over 9 bases. Germline CDR1 is SGHTA and CDR2 is FQGNSA. This CDR3 contains 13 residues. V trimming: 10 bases; J trimming: 5 bases; junction bases outside the gene matches: 7. DNA of the CDR3: TGTGCCATGGCAGCGGGAGGAAGAGATACGCAGTATTTT. Amino acids: CAMAAGGRDTQYF.

The V gene is TRBV2, the J gene TRBJ1-6, with 10 positions matching TRBD1. Germline values: CDR1 SNHLY, CDR2 FYNNEI. Trimming at V came to 7 bases and at J to 7 bases, leaving 4 bases not matched to a gene. CDR3 length equals 14 residues. CDR3 loop: CASMPGQGNSPLHF. The CDR3 nucleotides are TGTGCCAGCATGCCGGGACAGGGGAATTCACCCCTCCACTTT.

The genes are TRBV14 and TRBJ2-1; no clear D gene. The V gene lost 1 base and the J gene lost 9 bases, with 13 bases spanning the gap. The length of the CDR3 is 14 residues. Germline V gene data show CDR1 as SGHDN and CDR2 as FVKESK. The CDR3 DNA is TGTGCCAGCAGCCAAGTATTGAAGTGGTCTGAGCAGTTCTTC. Amino acid sequence: CASSQVLKWSEQFF.

The chain recombines TRBV6-1 with TRBJ1-5, with 7 bases matching TRBD1. The CDR3 is made up of 15 amino acids. V shed 2 bases and J 2 bases; nucleotides not matched to a gene: 3. In germline, CDR1 is MNHNS, CDR2 SASEGT. The CDR3 DNA sequence: TGTGCCAGCAGTGAATATGGACAGGGCAATCAGCCCCAGCATTTT. This sequence encodes CASSEYGQGNQPQHF.

This clonotype has only a few counts. The chain joins TRBV7-9 to TRBJ2-7; 8 bases map to TRBD2. Germline-derived CDR1 and CDR2 are SEHNR and FQNEAQ (reference sequence). There are 13 residues in the CDR3. V lost 5 bases, J lost 5 bases, and 5 bases stayed unmatched. CDR3 DNA: TGTGCCAGCAGCAACGGACTAGCCCACGAGCAGTACTTC. Its translation is CASSNGLAHEQYF. The entire variable domain, with the rest obtained from reference TRBV7-9 and TRBJ2-7, is as follows: DTGVSQNPRHKITKRGQNVTFRCDPISEHNRLYWYRQTLGQGPEFLTYFQNEAQLEKSRLLSDRFSAERPKGSFSTLEIQRTEQGDSAMYLCASSNGLAHEQYFGPGTRLTVT.

The rearrangement uses TRBV7-8 and TRBJ2-5, with 9 bases aligning to TRBD1. In germline, CDR1 is SGHVS, CDR2 FQNEAQ. The CDR3 extends over 21 amino acids. With V trimmed by 1 base and J by 0 bases, 18 bases remained unmatched. For the CDR3, the DNA is TGTGCCAGCAGCTTAGATGGGGACAGGGTTCCCTTGTGTCCTGACCAAGAGACCCAGTACTTC. Amino acid sequence: CASSLDGDRVPLCPDQETQYF.

This clonotype was counted at least ten times. V gene TRBV7-2 combines with J gene TRBJ1-5; unclear D gene. The germline V gene has CDR1 SGHTA and CDR2 FQGNSA. The CDR3 has 17 amino acids. The V end was cut by 0 bases, the J end by 6 bases, with 18 bases between. The CDR3 nucleotides read TGTGCCAGCAGCTTAGCCACAGCATGGCAGGTATCTCAGCCCCAGCATTTT. Protein sequence: CASSLATAWQVSQPQHF.

This clonotype was seen more than once but under ten times. The J gene is TRBJ2-5, the V gene TRBV15, with a tentative D call TRBD1 (6 bases). The V end lost 1 base, the J end lost 3 bases, and 15 bases lay between the germline ends. The CDR3 contains 16 residues. From germline, CDR1 is LNHNV and CDR2 YYDKDF (reference sequence). The CDR3 DNA reads TGTGCCACCAGCAGAGGGGACACGGGTGGCGAAGAGACCCAGTACTTC. This sequence encodes CATSRGDTGGEETQYF. Drawing the rest from reference TRBV15 and TRBJ2-5, the complete variable domain is DAMVIQNPRYQVTQFGKPVTLSCSQTLNHNVMYWYQQKSSQAPKLLFHYYDKDFNNEADTPDNFQSRRPNTSFCFLDIRSPGLGDTAMYLCATSRGDTGGEETQYFGPGTRLLVL.

V and J are TRBV7-2 and TRBJ2-7, with a tentative D call TRBD1 (5 bases). Looked up from germline, CDR1 is SGHTA and CDR2 is FQGNSA. CDR3 length: 14 amino acids. Trimming took 6 bases from V and 2 from J, leaving 14 bases between them. The CDR3 sequence is CASSYLGATYEQYF. Written as DNA, the CDR3 is TGTGCCAGCAGTTACCTTGGGGCTACCTACGAGCAGTACTTC.

At least ten counts were recorded for this clonotype. The rearrangement uses TRBV7-6 and TRBJ1-2, with 7 bases lining up with TRBD1. After removal of 4 bases from V and 8 bases from J, the junction contained 10 bases not matched to a gene. The CDR3 length is 14 residues. Germline V CDR1 and CDR2: SGHVS, FNYEAQ. CDR3 sequence reads: CASSSQTTGSGYTF. The DNA for the CDR3 is TGTGCCAGCAGCTCCCAAACGACAGGGTCAGGCTACACCTTC.

Details on this clonotype: An end of the junction differs from the germline gene, which may be a read error. The chain links TRBV7-7 to TRBJ2-1, with D unresolved. Germline V gives CDR1 SSHAT, CDR2 FNYEAQ (reference sequence). The length of the CDR3 is 14 residues. The CDR3 protein is CASSSDTLPNEQFF. In nucleotides, the CDR3 is TGTGCTAGCAGCTCCGACACGTTGCCCAATGAGCAGTTCTTC.

This clonotype was seen many times. CDR3 bases: TGTGCCAGCAGCTTGGGACTCCCTAATGCGGAGCAGTTCTTC. It yields the protein CASSLGLPNAEQFF. This chain uses TRBV5-6 with TRBJ2-1; D gene uncertain. CDR3 length equals 14 residues. In germline, CDR1 is SGHDT, CDR2 YYEEEE. Trimming took off 0 bases at V and 10 bases at J, with 14 bases between the two ends.

In nucleotides, the CDR3 is TGTGCCAGCAGCCCCACCCCCCTACTAGCGGGGTTGAACGAGCAGTACTTC. It translates to CASSPTPLLAGLNEQYF. The chain couples TRBV7-8 to TRBJ2-7; 10 nucleotides agree with TRBD2. The CDR3 has 17 amino acids. V trimming: 5 bases; J trimming: 5 bases; junction bases outside the gene matches: 15. The V gene's germline CDR1 is SGHVS and CDR2 FQNEAQ.

The J gene is TRBJ2-2, the V gene TRBV29-1, with D tentatively TRBD2 (6 bases). The CDR3 is made up of 14 amino acids. Trimming shortened V by 7 bases and J by 1 base, and 13 bases separated the two germline ends. Germline V gene lookup returns CDR1 SQVTM and CDR2 ANQGSEA. CDR3 bases: TGCAGCGCCCGAGACGGGGGGAACACCGGGGAGCTGTTTTTT. It is translated as CSARDGGNTGELFF.

The gene calls are TRBV20-1 and TRBJ1-4; 12 nucleotides match TRBD1. V was clipped by 3 bases and J by 10 bases; unmatched bases: 9. CDR3 size: 15 residues. In germline, CDR1 is DFQATT, CDR2 SNEGSKA (reference sequence). In DNA form, the CDR3 reads TGCAGTGCTAGGGGACAGGGGGCATGGTACGGAAAACTGTTTTTT. Translation gives CSARGQGAWYGKLFF.

The chain uses TRBV20-1 and TRBJ1-1; D is uncertain. CDR1 is DFQATT and CDR2 is SNEGSKA in the germline V gene (reference sequence). Between the trimmed V and J ends, which lost 5 bases and 7 bases, there was a span of 23 bases. This CDR3 comprises 15 residues. The chain's CDR3 is CSAEPATVATNEAFF. The CDR3 DNA sequence: TGCAGTGCTGAGCCGGCCACCGTTGCAACTAATGAAGCTTTCTTT.

This clonotype occurred many times. The chain joins TRBV12-3 or TRBV12-4 to TRBJ2-1; D tentatively reads TRBD1 or TRBD2 (6 bases each). The ends were cut back, 10 bases at V and 6 bases at J, with 16 bases in the middle. The CDR3 has 13 amino acids. The CDR3 reads CATTGAASNEQFF. The CDR3 coding sequence is TGTGCCACCACGGGGGCCGCGTCCAATGAGCAGTTCTTC.

In its sample, this clonotype was seen once. The chain links TRBV29-1 to TRBJ2-7; 8 bases map to TRBD1. V was clipped by 3 bases and J by 6 bases; unmatched bases: 7. This CDR3 spans 13 amino acids. Germline assignment: CDR1 SQVTM and CDR2 ANQGSEA. This CDR3 reads CSVDLQGAGEQYF. Written as DNA, the CDR3 is TGCAGCGTTGACTTGCAGGGGGCGGGCGAGCAGTACTTC.

In its sample, this clonotype was seen a few times. CDR3 DNA sequence: TGTGCCAGCAGCGACGGGACAGTCAACGAGCAGTACTTC. It yields the protein CASSDGTVNEQYF. The genes are TRBV11-2 and TRBJ2-7; TRBD1 agrees at 7 bases. The J segment lost 5 bases and the V segment lost 5 bases, leaving 6 bases of the junction unmatched. This CDR3 comprises 13 residues. The V gene's germline CDR1 is SGHAT and CDR2 FQNNGV.

The chain recombines TRBV7-6 with TRBJ2-1; D remains ambiguous. The CDR3 is made up of 10 amino acids. The germline CDR1 and CDR2 sequences are SGHVS and FNYEAQ. V shed 8 bases and J shed 10 bases, with 9 bases lying between them. The CDR3, as DNA: TGTGCCAGCTTAGAGTGCGAGCAGTTCTTC. Its protein product is CASLECEQFF.

This clonotype appeared a few times. The rearrangement joins TRBV2 to TRBJ2-7; 8 nucleotides match TRBD1. The ends lost 3 bases at V and 3 bases at J; junction bases unmatched: 4. The CDR3 runs to 14 residues. Germline lookup yields CDR1 SNHLY and CDR2 FYNNEI. As DNA, the CDR3 is TGTGCCAGCAGTGAGCATGGACAGGGCTACGAGCAGTACTTC. Translation: CASSEHGQGYEQYF.

The genes are TRBV7-2 and TRBJ2-7; D gene uncertain. In germline, CDR1 is SGHTA, CDR2 FQGNSA. This CDR3 spans 14 amino acids. Trimming stripped 1 base from V and 6 bases from J, with 13 bases between. Here the CDR3 reads CASSLVLLPGEQYF. The CDR3 DNA reads as TGTGCCAGCAGCTTAGTGCTACTCCCAGGCGAGCAGTACTTC. The whole variable domain, filled in from reference TRBV7-2 and TRBJ2-7, reads GAGVSQSPSNKVTEKGKDVELRCDPISGHTALYWYRQSLGQGLEFLIYFQGNSAPDKSGLPSDRFSAERTGGSVSTLTIQRTQQEDSAVYLCASSLVLLPGEQYFGPGTRLTVT.

The J gene is TRBJ2-1, the V gene TRBV6-2 or TRBV6-3; D ambiguous. This CDR3 contains 10 residues. Trimming pared 8 bases from V and 8 bases from J, leaving 7 bases between. In germline, CDR1 is MNHEY, CDR2 SVGEGT. The CDR3 region is CASSDYEQFF. CDR3 nucleotide sequence: TGTGCCAGCTCCGATTATGAGCAGTTCTTC.

In its sample, this clonotype was seen many times. The rearrangement joins TRBV12-3 or TRBV12-4 to TRBJ2-3, with a weak D call TRBD1 (5 bases). This CDR3 comprises 17 residues. V lost 3 bases and J lost 0, with 16 bases in between. CDR3 nucleotide sequence: TGTGCCAGCAGTTTTTGGGCAGGGATCCCTAGCACAGATACGCAGTATTTT. This codes for CASSFWAGIPSTDTQYF.

This clonotype was counted at least ten times. The chain recombines TRBV15 with TRBJ2-7; 8 nucleotides align to TRBD1. In germline, CDR1 is LNHNV, CDR2 YYDKDF (reference sequence). The CDR3 extends over 14 amino acids. V was clipped by 3 bases and J by 5 bases; unmatched bases: 6. The CDR3 coding sequence is TGTGCCACCAGCAGCGGGACAGGCGTCGACGAGCAGTACTTC. As protein: CATSSGTGVDEQYF.

In this sample, this clonotype turned up once. The chain carries TRBV20-1 and TRBJ2-3; no clear D gene. Germline-derived CDR1 and CDR2 are DFQATT and SNEGSKA (reference sequence). The CDR3 totals 13 residues. Trimming cost V 5 bases and J 2 bases, with 11 bases left between them. The CDR3 here is CSALPLATDTQYF. The CDR3 DNA reads as TGCAGTGCTCTACCCTTGGCCACAGATACGCAGTATTTT.

A few counts support this clonotype. The V gene is TRBV27, the J gene TRBJ1-1; 8 nucleotides line up with TRBD1. V lost 5 bases and J lost 7; bases outside the gene matches: 6. This CDR3 contains 13 residues. Germline V gene lookup returns CDR1 MNHEY and CDR2 SMNVEV (reference sequence). The CDR3 DNA sequence: TGTGCCAGCAGTCCCGGGACAGGCGGTGAAGCTTTCTTT. It encodes CASSPGTGGEAFF.

The rearrangement joins TRBV10-2 to TRBJ1-3; the D is unclear. The CDR3 consists of 14 residues. Germline V gene sequence: CDR1 WSHSY, CDR2 SAAADI. Trimming left V 6 bases short and J 2 bases short, with 11 bases between. The CDR3 loop reads CASRVGTAGNTIYF. CDR3 DNA sequence: TGCGCCAGCAGGGTGGGAACAGCTGGAAACACCATATATTTT.

J is TRBJ2-3 and V is TRBV7-2; D is ambiguous. The J call may not be correct, given that the DNA end is closer to TRBJ1-5. The CDR3 spans 16 residues. Germline-derived CDR1 and CDR2 are SGHTA and FQGNSA. The CDR3 reads CASSISGRAITDTQHF. For the CDR3, the DNA is TGTGCCAGCAGCATAAGCGGTAGAGCAATCACAGATACGCAGCATTTT.